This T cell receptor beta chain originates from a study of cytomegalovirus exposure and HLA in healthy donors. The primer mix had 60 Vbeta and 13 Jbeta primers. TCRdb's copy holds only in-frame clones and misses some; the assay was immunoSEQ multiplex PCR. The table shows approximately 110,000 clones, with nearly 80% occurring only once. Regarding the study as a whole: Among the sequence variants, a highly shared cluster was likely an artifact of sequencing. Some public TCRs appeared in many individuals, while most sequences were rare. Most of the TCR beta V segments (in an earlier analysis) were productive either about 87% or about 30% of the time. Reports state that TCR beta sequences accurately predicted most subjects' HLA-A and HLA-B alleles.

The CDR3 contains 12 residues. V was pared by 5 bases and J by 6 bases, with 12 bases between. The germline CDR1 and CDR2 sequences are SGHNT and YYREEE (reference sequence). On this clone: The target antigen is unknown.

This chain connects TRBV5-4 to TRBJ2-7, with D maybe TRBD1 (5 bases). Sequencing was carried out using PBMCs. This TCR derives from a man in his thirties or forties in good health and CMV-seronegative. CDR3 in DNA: TGTGCCAGCAGAAGGGAAAGGGGCGAGCAGTACTTC. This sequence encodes CASRRERGEQYF.